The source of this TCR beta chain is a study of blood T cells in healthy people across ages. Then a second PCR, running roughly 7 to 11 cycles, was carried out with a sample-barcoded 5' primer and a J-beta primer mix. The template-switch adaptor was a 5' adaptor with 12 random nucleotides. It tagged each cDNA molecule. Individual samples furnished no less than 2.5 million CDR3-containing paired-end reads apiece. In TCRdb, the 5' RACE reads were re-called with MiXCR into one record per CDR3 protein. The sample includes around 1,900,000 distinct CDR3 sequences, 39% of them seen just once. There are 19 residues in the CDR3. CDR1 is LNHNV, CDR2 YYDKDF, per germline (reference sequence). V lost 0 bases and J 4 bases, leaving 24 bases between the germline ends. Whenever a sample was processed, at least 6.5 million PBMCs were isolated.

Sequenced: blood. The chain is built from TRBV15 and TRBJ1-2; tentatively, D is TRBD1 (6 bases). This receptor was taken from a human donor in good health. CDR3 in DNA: TGTGCCACCAGCAGAGATTGGGATGCTGGGGGGCTGAGTAGCTATGGCTACACCTTC. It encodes CATSRDWDAGGLSSYGYTF.